This T cell receptor (beta chain) emerged from a study of T cells after yellow fever vaccination. For the study at large: Where fractions had low cell numbers, libraries were prepared from them with the SMART-Seq v4 Ultra Low Input RNA kit.

TCRdb called the 5' RACE reads again in MiXCR, with one record for every CDR3 protein. The sample contains 300,000 to 400,000 distinct CDR3 sequences, around 13% of which appear only once. About this clonotype: Antigen: not known.

The study, taken as a whole, reports: Peaking faster, on day 5 versus 15, the secondary response was nonetheless weaker.

There are 14 residues in the CDR3. Trimming removed 4 bases at V and 7 bases at J, with 12 bases between. Per germline, CDR1 SGHRS and CDR2 YFSETQ. The TCR sequence derives from a man between 18 and 29 years old who received the YFV17D yellow fever vaccine. This specimen was CD4+ T cells sorted from PBMCs, taken 15 days after the yellow fever booster vaccination. The J gene is TRBJ1-6, the V gene TRBV5-1; TRBD1 is a possible D gene (5 bases). CDR3 amino acids: CASSSPGANSPLHF. DNA for the CDR3: TGCGCCAGCAGCAGCCCCGGGGCGAATTCACCCCTCCACTTT.